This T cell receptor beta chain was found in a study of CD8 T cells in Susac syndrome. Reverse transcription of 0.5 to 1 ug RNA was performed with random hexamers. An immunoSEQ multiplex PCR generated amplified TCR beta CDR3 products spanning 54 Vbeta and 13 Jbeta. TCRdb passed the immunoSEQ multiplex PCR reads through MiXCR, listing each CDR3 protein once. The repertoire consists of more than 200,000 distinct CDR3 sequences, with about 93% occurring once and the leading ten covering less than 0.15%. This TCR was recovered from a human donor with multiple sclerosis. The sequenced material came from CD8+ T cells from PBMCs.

The CDR3 is CASSIAAQETQYF. For the CDR3, the DNA is TGTGCCAGTAGTATAGCGGCCCAAGAGACCCAGTACTTC. The J gene is TRBJ2-5, the V gene TRBV19, with unresolved D. Trimming shortened V by 1 base and J by 1 base, and 4 bases separated the two germline ends. CDR1 and CDR2 (germline): LNHDA, SQIVND (reference sequence). This CDR3 is 13 amino acids long.